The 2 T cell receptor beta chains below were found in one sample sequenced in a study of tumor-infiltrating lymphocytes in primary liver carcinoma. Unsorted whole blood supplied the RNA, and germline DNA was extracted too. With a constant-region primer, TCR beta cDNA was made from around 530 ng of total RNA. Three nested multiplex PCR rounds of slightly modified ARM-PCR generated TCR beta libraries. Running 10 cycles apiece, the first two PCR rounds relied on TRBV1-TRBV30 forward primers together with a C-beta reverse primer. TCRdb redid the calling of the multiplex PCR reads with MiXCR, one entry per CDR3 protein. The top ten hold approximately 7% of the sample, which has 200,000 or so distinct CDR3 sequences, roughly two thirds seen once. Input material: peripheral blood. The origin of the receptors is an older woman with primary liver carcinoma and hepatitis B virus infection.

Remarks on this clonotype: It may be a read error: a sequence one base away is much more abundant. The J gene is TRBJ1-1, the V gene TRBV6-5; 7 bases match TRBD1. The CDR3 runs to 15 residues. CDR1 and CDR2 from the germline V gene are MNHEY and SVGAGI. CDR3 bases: TGTGCCAGCAGTAGCTTACAGGGGATTTACACTGAAGATTTCTTT. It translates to CASSSLQGIYTEDFF.

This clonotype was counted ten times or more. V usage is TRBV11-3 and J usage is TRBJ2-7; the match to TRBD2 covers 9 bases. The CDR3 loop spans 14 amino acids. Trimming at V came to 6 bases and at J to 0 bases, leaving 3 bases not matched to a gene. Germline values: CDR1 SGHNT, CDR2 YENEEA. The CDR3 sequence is CASRAGGPSYEQYF. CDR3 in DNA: TGTGCCAGCAGGGCGGGAGGGCCCTCCTACGAGCAGTACTTC. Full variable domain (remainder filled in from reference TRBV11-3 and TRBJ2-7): EAGVVQSPRYKIIEKKQPVAFWCNPISGHNTLYWYLQNLGQGPELLIRYENEEAVDDSQLPKDRFSAERLKGVDSTLKIQPAELGDSAVYLCASRAGGPSYEQYFGPGTRLTVT.